The clone carrying this T cell receptor beta chain was observed a handful of times. This specimen comes from a study of T cells in Graves' hyperthyroidism and ophthalmopathy. The study enrolled patients aged 18 to 65 with newly diagnosed hyperthyroidism of under 2 months' duration. Researchers barred patients who had uncontrolled infection, other autoimmune disease, pregnancy or lactation. CDR1 SGDLS and CDR2 YYNGEE come from the germline V gene. The germline V and J ends were trimmed by 5 bases and 8 bases, with 8 bases remaining between them. The CDR3 spans 12 residues. RNA transcripts gave rise to amplified TCR beta CDR3 regions. Using the HTBI primer set, a first-round RT-PCR was run on the TCR CDR3. MiXCR, applied by TCRdb to the multiplex PCR reads, yields one record per CDR3 protein. The sample records 700,000 to 850,000 distinct CDR3 sequences, over 35% being singletons.

J is TRBJ1-6 and V is TRBV9; D is perhaps TRBD1 (5 bases). The receptor was derived from a woman aged 35 to 49 with Graves' hyperthyroidism. Specimen: blood. In DNA, the CDR3 is TGTGCCAGCAGGTTCAGGGATTCACCCCTCCACTTT. Encoded protein: CASRFRDSPLHF.